The TCR beta chain described here comes from a study of blood T cell repertoires in COVID-19 (TCRdb year 2020). About the full investigation: Collaborator samples came from the United States, Italy and Spain and covered acute and convalescent phases of COVID-19. The material from the prospective study consisted of cDNA or gDNA derived from T cells, B-cell-depleted T cells, or PBMCs. The dataset comprised deeply sampled blood TCRbeta repertoires from subjects exposed to, actively infected with, or recovered from COVID-19. The repertoires were released in a freely available public database meant as a resource for research on the immune response to SARS-CoV-2. Samples came from the ongoing ImmuneRACE study (first 160 participants) plus 1,254 subjects from 6 global collaborators. Nearly every sample came with metadata listing a de-identified subject ID, COVID-19 status, age in years and sex. Where available, HLA class I and class II types were taken from metadata supplied by the sample provider and were not determined by assay-based typing.

For CDR1 and CDR2, the germline V gene lists SGHTA and FQGNSA. Germline trimming: 5 bases from V, 5 bases from J; junction bases outside gene matches: 8. There are 15 amino acids in the CDR3, from cysteine to phenylalanine inclusive. Just CDR3 DNA is preserved here, 45 bases in frame from base 1. TCRbeta CDR3 regions were amplified from genomic DNA using the immunoSEQ Assay, a bias-controlled multiplex PCR. As for the original processing: Within the assay, amplification of reference gene primers was used to estimate how many nucleated cells each sample contained. To quantify the absolute abundance of each unique TCRbeta CDR3 rearrangement, sequence reads were collapsed and filtered. For each sample, productive Simpson clonality was calculated as the square root of Simpson's diversity index over productive rearrangements. Imported from immuneACCESS, the table was reduced by TCRdb to in-frame sequences with V and J called. These copies leave out some clones; in studies compared against another copy, an unresolved V gene accounts for under half, and the cause of the remainder is not known. V, J and clone size are those of that table, while D and trimming were read from the DNA. A total of over 40,000 clones appear in this sample, about 90% of them only once. The ten largest clones add up to around 12% of the sample.

Concerning this clone itself: Its antigen specificity is not known. There are no base qualities to consult, and no much larger clone falls within one base.

The collaborating institutions used their own protocols to collect whole blood in K2EDTA tubes. For TCRbeta analysis, collaborator samples were shipped as frozen whole blood, as isolated PBMCs, or as DNA extracted from either sample type. The study at large found these results: Clinical and demographic metadata were provided uncurated, with the amount varying by source and participant.

This sequence originates from a human donor in a cohort sampled during active COVID-19. Input material: peripheral blood. The V and J segments used are TRBV7-2 and TRBJ2-2; 7 nucleotides in the junction match TRBD2. CDR3 protein: CASSLGRGRTGELFF. The nucleotides read TGTGCCAGCAGCCTAGGGCGCGGGAGAACCGGGGAGCTGTTTTTT. The CDR3, completed at both ends by the reference TRBV7-2 and TRBJ2-2 genes, gives the full variable domain GAGVSQSPSNKVTEKGKDVELRCDPISGHTALYWYRQSLGQGLEFLIYFQGNSAPDKSGLPSDRFSAERTGGSVSTLTIQRTQQEDSAVYLCASSLGRGRTGELFFGEGSRLTVL.